These 10 T cell receptor beta chains originate from one sample sequenced in a study of cytomegalovirus exposure and HLA in healthy donors. It was with 60 Vbeta and 13 Jbeta primers that the PCR ran. Libraries were prepared by immunoSEQ multiplex PCR; TCRdb keeps only in-frame clonotypes and omits some of them. The sample holds about 85,000 clones, over 50% seen once. What was sequenced was PBMCs. The origin of the receptors is a man aged 25-45 years in good health and CMV-seronegative.

The rearrangement joins TRBV7-9 to TRBJ1-1; no reliable D call. Germline CDR1 reads SEHNR; CDR2 reads FQNEAQ (reference sequence). Trimming removed 6 bases from V and 6 bases from J, with 17 bases in between. The CDR3 has 14 residues. The DNA for the CDR3 is TGTGCCAGCAGTCGATTGCCGGGGAAGGCTGAAGCTTTCTTT. Residues: CASSRLPGKAEAFF.

This sequence joins TRBV7-3 and TRBJ1-2; 10 bases align to TRBD1. Germline V gene data show CDR1 as SGHTA and CDR2 as FQGTGA. The CDR3 runs to 16 residues. With V trimmed by 5 bases and J by 6 bases, 12 bases remained unmatched. The CDR3 loop reads CASSAPGTGVSNGYTF. The CDR3, as DNA: TGTGCCAGCAGCGCCCCCGGGACAGGGGTTTCCAATGGCTACACCTTC. The full variable domain, rest sourced from reference TRBV7-3 and TRBJ1-2, is GAGVSQTPSNKVTEKGKYVELRCDPISGHTALYWYRQSLGQGPEFLIYFQGTGAADDSGLPNDRFFAVRPEGSVSTLKIQRTERGDSAVYLCASSAPGTGVSNGYTFGSGTRLTVV.

This chain uses TRBV7-2 with TRBJ1-5, with TRBD1 matching 7 bases. The V segment lost 5 bases and the J segment 6 bases; nucleotides outside the gene matches: 7. The germline CDR1 and CDR2 sequences are SGHTA and FQGNSA. The CDR3 consists of 14 residues. The CDR3 spells CASSPGGTGQPQHF. The CDR3 DNA is TGTGCCAGCAGCCCAGGGGGGACGGGTCAGCCCCAGCATTTT. Based on the CDR3 plus reference TRBV7-2 and TRBJ1-5, the full variable domain is GAGVSQSPSNKVTEKGKDVELRCDPISGHTALYWYRQSLGQGLEFLIYFQGNSAPDKSGLPSDRFSAERTGGSVSTLTIQRTQQEDSAVYLCASSPGGTGQPQHFGDGTRLSIL.

V usage is TRBV29-1 and J usage is TRBJ2-3; 8 bases are a match to TRBD1. Looked up from germline, CDR1 is SQVTM and CDR2 is ANQGSEA. Trimming cost V 5 bases and J 2 bases; bases outside gene matches: 15. This CDR3 contains 17 residues. CDR3 DNA sequence: TGCAGCGTTCAGCGAAGAACCGGGACAGGAGTCACAGATACGCAGTATTTT. Protein product: CSVQRRTGTGVTDTQYF.

V gene TRBV23-1 combines with J gene TRBJ2-1, with 7 bases that match TRBD2. TRBV23-1 is identified as an open reading frame with a role that is uncertain. V was pared by 0 bases and J by 4 bases, with 12 bases of the junction left unmatched. This CDR3 contains 18 residues. The CDR3 sequence is CASSQSPGPAGSYNEQFF. CDR3 DNA: TGCGCCAGCAGTCAATCGCCCGGTCCAGCGGGATCGTACAATGAGCAGTTCTTC.

This clone appeared a few times. The V call is TRBV6-1, the J call TRBJ2-2; D is ambiguous. CDR3 size: 15 residues. Looked up from germline, CDR1 is MNHNS and CDR2 is SASEGT. V gave up 10 bases and J gave up 0 bases, with 15 bases separating them. The CDR3, as DNA: TGTGCCACCTTGTGGAGCCACGCGAACACCGGGGAGCTGTTTTTT. The encoded protein is CATLWSHANTGELFF.

V and J are TRBV5-4 and TRBJ2-1; 12 nucleotides match TRBD2. V shed 4 bases and J 1 base; nucleotides not matched to a gene: 6. The CDR3 runs 17 residues. Per germline, CDR1 SGHNT and CDR2 YYREEE (reference sequence). The CDR3 loop is CASSGGTSGFSYNEQFF. CDR3 nucleotide sequence: TGTGCCAGCAGCGGGGGGACTAGCGGGTTTTCCTACAATGAGCAGTTCTTC.

The chain combines TRBV9 with TRBJ2-6; TRBD2 might be the D (5 bases). Germline V lookup: CDR1 SGDLS, CDR2 YYNGEE. V was clipped by 5 bases and J by 0 bases, with 9 bases between them. The CDR3 runs to 15 residues. In nucleotides, the CDR3 is TGTGCCAGCAGGGGGAGCCCCTCTGGGGCCAACGTCCTGACTTTC. This sequence encodes CASRGSPSGANVLTF.

V is TRBV9 and J is TRBJ1-2; TRBD1 matches 7 bases. J lost 4 bases, V lost 4 bases, and 4 bases had no gene match. The CDR3 contains 13 residues. From germline, CDR1 is SGDLS and CDR2 YYNGEE. CDR3 DNA: TGTGCCAGCAGCAACCAGGGGGGCTATGGCTACACCTTC. Translation: CASSNQGGYGYTF.

This clone was recorded a few times. The V gene is TRBV30, the J gene TRBJ2-7; 11 bases agree with TRBD2. Looked up from germline, CDR1 is GTSNPN and CDR2 is SVGIG (reference sequence). The CDR3 consists of 14 residues. J was trimmed by 4 bases and V by 1 base; bases with no gene match: 3. CDR3 amino acids: CAWSGGTSGYEQYF. DNA for the CDR3: TGTGCCTGGAGTGGCGGGACTAGCGGTTACGAGCAGTACTTC.